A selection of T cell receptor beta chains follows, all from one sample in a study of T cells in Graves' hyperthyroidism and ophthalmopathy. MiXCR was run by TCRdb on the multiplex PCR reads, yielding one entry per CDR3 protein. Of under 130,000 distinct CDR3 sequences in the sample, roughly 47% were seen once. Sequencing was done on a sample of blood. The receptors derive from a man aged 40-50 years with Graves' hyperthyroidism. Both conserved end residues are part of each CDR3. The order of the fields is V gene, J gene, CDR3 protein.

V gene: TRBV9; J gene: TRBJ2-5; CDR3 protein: CASSADGQETQYF
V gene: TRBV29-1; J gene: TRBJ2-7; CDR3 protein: CSLAAGYEQYF
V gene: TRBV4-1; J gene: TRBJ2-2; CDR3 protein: CASSHPTSGAVDTGELFF
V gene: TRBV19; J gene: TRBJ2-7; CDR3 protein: CASSMGTYEQYF
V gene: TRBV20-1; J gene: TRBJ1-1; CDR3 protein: CSARDPGQGPTEAFF
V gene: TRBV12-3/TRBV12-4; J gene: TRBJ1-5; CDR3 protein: CASTIRGGNQPQHF
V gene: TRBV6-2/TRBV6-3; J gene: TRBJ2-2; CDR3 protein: CASNTAGTSGSRGGELFF
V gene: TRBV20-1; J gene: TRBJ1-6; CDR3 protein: CSASSQGNGSPLHF
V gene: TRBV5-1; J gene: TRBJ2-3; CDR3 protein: CASRDSYTDTQYF
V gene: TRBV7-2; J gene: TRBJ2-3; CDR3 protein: CASSSRTSGGPDTQYF
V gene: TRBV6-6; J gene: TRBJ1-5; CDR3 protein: CASGPRDSNQPQHF
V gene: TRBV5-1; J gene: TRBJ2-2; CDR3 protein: CASTVGTSANTGELFF
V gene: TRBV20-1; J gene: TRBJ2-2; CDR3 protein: CSAPPARGNTGELFF
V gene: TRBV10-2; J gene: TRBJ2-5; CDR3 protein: CASTHRGLLETQYF
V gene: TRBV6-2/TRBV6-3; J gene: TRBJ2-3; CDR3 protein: CASSYGVSGRADTQYF
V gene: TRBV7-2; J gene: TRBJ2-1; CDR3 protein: CASSLPTSSTYNEQFF
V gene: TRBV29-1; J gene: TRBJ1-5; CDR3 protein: CSVEIWDSNQPQHF
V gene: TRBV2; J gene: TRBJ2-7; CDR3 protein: CASSYRDPSYEQYF
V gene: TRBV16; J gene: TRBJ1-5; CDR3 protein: CASSLGLSQPQHF
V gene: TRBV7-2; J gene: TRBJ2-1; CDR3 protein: CASSLRSGGRDEQFF
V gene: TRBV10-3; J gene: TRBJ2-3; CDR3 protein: CASSASRDTQYF
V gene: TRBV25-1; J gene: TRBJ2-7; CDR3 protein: CAVLPEQYF
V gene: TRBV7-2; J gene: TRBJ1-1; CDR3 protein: CASSLAREEREGTEAFF
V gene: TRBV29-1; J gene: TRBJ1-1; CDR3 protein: CSVRAPGNTEAFF
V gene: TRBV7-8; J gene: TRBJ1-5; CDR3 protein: CASSAGTAPQPQHF
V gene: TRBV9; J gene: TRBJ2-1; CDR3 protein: CASSVETSGSLKQFF
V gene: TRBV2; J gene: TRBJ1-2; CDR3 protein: CASRDRGLGYTF
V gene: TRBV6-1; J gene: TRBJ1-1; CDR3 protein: CASSRQGYTEAFF
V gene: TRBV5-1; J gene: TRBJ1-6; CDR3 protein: CASSFGQSSYNSPLHF
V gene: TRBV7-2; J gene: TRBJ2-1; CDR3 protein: CASSLPTSGSNEQFF
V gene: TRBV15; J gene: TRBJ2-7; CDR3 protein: CATSRDMGPHEQHF
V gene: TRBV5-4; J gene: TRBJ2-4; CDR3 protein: CASSLGGRSIQYF
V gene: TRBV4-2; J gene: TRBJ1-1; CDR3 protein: CASSQGLVGAFF
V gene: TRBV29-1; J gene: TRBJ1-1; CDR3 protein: CSVERMGGTEAFF
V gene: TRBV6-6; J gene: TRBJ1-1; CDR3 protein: CASSLRERNTEAFF
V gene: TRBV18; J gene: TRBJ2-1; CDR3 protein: CASSLYRTENEQFF
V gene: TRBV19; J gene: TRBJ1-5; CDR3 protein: CASSLRRGPQPQHF